This paragraph covers one T cell receptor (beta chain) sequence. In the original analysis: It was from reference gene primer amplification that nucleated cell counts were estimated. Using immunoSEQ multiplex PCR, the repertoire was profiled, and TCRdb retains in-frame clones only, with some absent. The V and J calls and clone size come from that table; D and trimming were worked out from the DNA. The data show 250,000 to 300,000 clones, about 90% seen once. This sample was taken from a study of blood T cell repertoires in COVID-19. Across the whole study: Samples representing acute and convalescent COVID-19 were sourced from the United States, Italy and Spain. T cells, B-cell-depleted T cells, or PBMCs supplied cDNA or gDNA.

Researchers sorted participants into cohorts using their self-reported clinical history. Sequences were obtained from PBMCs or T cells enriched from blood (not recorded which). The receptor was derived from a human donor in a cohort exposed to, infected with or recovered from COVID-19 (not recorded which). The donor label of this sample is uncertain.

The CDR3 bases are TGTGCCAGCAGCTCGACAGAGAACAATGAGCAGTTCTTC. Its translation: CASSSTENNEQFF. The chain uses TRBV7-7 and TRBJ2-1, with D possibly being TRBD1 (5 bases). The V and J ends lost 4 bases and 5 bases respectively, with 9 bases between them. Germline V CDR1 and CDR2: SSHAT, FNYEAQ (reference sequence). The CDR3 has 13 amino acids.